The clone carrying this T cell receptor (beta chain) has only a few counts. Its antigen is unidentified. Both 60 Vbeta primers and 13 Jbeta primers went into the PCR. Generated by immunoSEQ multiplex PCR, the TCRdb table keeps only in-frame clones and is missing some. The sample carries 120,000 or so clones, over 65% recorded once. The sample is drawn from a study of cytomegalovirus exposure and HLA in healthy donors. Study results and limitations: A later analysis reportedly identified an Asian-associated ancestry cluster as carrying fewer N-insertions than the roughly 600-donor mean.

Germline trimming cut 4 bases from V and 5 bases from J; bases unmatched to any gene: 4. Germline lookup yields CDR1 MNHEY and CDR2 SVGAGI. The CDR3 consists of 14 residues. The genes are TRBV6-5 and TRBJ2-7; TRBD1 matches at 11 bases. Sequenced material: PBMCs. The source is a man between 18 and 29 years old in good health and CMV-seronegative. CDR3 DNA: TGTGCCAGCAGTTTCCGGGACAGGGGGAACGAGCAGTACTTC. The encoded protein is CASSFRDRGNEQYF.